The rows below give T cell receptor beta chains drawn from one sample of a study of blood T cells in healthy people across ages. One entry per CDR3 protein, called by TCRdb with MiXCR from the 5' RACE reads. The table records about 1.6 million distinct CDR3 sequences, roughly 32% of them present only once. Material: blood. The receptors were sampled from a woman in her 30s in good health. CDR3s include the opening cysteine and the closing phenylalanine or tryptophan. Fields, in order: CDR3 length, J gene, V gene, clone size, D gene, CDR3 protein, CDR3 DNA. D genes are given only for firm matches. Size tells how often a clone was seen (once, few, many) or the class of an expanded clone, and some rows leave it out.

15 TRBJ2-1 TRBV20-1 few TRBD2 CSAISGRFGYNEQFF TGCAGTGCTATTAGCGGGAGGTTCGGCTACAATGAGCAGTTCTTC
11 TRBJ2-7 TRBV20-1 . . CSARDFTSVYF TGCAGTGCTAGAGATTTTACGTCCGTGTACTTC
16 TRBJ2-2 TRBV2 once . CASSGDEGKTAGELFF TGTGCCAGCAGTGGGGACGAGGGGAAAACCGCCGGGGAGCTGTTTTTT
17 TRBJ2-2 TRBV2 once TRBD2 CASSEEGLAGADGEPFF TGTGCCAGCAGTGAAGAAGGCCTAGCGGGAGCGGACGGGGAGCCGTTTTTT
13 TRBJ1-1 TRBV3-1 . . CASSQVLEAEAFF TGTGCCAGCAGCCAAGTGCTGGAGGCTGAAGCTTTCTTT
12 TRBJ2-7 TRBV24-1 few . CATRGTGDEQYF TGTGCCACCAGAGGGACGGGTGACGAGCAGTACTTC
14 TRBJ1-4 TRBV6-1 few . CASSEGGRGEKLFF TGTGCCAGCAGCGAAGGGGGAAGGGGTGAAAAACTGTTTTTT
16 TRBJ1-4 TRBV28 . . CASAGGRDLTNEKLFF TGTGCCAGCGCGGGGGGACGCGATCTAACTAATGAAAAACTGTTTTTT
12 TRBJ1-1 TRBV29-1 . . CSVGPVNTEAFF TGCAGCGTTGGCCCAGTGAACACTGAAGCTTTCTTT
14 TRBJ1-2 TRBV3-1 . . CASSLRTENYGYTF TGTGCCAGCAGCCTAAGGACAGAGAACTATGGCTACACCTTC
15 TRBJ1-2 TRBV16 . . CASSQSRAGAYGYTF TGTGCCAGCAGCCAATCGAGGGCAGGGGCCTATGGCTACACCTTC
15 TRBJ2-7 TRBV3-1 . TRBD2 CASSQRTSGGNEQYF TGTGCCAGCAGCCAGAGGACTAGCGGGGGCAACGAGCAGTACTTC
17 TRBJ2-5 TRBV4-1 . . CASSRGPSGELQETQYF TGCGCCAGCAGCCGGGGTCCGTCGGGCGAGTTACAAGAGACCCAGTACTTC
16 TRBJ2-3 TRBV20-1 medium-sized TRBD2 CSARDLTSGDTDTQYF TGCAGTGCTAGAGATTTGACTAGCGGGGACACAGATACGCAGTATTTT
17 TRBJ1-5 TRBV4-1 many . CASSQQGPGNSNQPQHF TGCGCCAGCAGCCAACAGGGTCCGGGAAATAGCAATCAGCCCCAGCATTTT
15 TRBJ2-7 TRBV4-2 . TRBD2 CASRAETSGMYEQYF TGTGCCAGCAGGGCGGAGACTAGCGGGATGTACGAGCAGTACTTC
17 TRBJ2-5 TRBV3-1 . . CASSHWDPKKYQETQYF TGTGCCAGCAGCCATTGGGACCCAAAAAAGTACCAAGAGACCCAGTACTTC
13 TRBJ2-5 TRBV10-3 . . CAAGGGPEETQYF TGTGCCGCTGGGGGGGGGCCGGAGGAGACCCAGTACTTC
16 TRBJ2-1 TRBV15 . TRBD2 CATSRDPGLAYNEQFF TGTGCCACCAGCAGAGATCCGGGACTAGCCTACAATGAGCAGTTCTTC
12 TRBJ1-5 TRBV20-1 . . CSARGRNQPQHF TGCAGTGCTAGAGGCAGAAATCAGCCCCAGCATTTT
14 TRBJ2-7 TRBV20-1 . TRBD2 CSVTIPGTSGERYF TGCAGTGTCACTATTCCCGGGACTAGCGGGGAACGGTACTTC
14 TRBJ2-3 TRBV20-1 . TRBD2 CSPGASGSTDTQYF TGCAGCCCCGGGGCTAGCGGAAGCACAGATACGCAGTATTTT
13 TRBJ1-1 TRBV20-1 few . CSAKVAMNTEAFF TGCAGTGCTAAGGTGGCAATGAACACTGAAGCTTTCTTT